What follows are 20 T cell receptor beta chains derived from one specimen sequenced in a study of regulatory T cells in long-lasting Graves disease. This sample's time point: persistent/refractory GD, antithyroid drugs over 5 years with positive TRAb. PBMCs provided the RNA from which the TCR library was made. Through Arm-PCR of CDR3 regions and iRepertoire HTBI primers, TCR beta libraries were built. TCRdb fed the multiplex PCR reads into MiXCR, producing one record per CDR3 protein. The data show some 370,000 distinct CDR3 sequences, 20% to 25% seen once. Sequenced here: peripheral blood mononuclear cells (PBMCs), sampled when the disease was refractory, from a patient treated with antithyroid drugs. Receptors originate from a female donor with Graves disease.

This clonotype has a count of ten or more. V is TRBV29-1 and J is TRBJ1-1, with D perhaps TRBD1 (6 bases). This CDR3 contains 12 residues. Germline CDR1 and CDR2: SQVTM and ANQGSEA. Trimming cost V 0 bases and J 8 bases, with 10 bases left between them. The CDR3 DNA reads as TGCAGCGTTGAAGAGCGCGGACAGGAAGCTTTCTTT. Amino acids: CSVEERGQEAFF.

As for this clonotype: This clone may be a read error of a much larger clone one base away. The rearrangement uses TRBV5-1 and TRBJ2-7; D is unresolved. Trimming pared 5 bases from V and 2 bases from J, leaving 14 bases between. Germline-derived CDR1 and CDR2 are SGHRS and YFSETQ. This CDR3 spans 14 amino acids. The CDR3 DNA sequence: TGCGCCAGCAGTCCAGATCCAGGCCCCTACGAGCAGTACTTC. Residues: CASSPDPGPYEQYF. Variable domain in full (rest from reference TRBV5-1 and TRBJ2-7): KAGVTQTPRYLIKTRGQQVTLSCSPISGHRSVSWYQQTPGQGLQFLFEYFSETQRNKGNFPGRFSGRQFSNSRSEMNVSTLELGDSALYLCASSPDPGPYEQYFGPGTRLTVT.

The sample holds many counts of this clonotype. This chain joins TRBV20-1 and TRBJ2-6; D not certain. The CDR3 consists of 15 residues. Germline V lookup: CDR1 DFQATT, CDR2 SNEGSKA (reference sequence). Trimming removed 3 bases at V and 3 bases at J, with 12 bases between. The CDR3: CSASRSGSGANVLTF. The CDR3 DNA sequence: TGCAGTGCTAGCCGCTCAGGTAGTGGGGCCAACGTCCTGACTTTC.

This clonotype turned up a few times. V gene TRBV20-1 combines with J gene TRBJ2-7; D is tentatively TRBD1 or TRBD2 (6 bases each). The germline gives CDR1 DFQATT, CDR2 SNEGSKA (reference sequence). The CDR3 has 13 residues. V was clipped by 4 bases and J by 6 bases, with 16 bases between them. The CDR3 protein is CSANEGGTSEQYF. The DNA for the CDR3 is TGCAGTGCTAACGAAGGGGGGACGTCCGAGCAGTACTTC.

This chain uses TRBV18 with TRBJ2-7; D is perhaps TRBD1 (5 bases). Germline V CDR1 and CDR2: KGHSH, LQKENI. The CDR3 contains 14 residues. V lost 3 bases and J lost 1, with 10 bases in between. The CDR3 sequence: CASSPVDRSYEQYF. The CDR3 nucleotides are TGTGCCAGCTCACCGGTCGACAGATCCTACGAGCAGTACTTC.

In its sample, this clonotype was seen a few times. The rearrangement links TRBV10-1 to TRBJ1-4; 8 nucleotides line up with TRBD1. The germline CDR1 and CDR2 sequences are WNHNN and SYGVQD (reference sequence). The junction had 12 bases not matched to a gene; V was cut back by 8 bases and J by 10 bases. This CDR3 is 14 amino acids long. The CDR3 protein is CASSGGTGGGKLFF. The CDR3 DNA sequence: TGCGCCAGCTCGGGGGGGACAGGTGGAGGAAAACTGTTTTTT.

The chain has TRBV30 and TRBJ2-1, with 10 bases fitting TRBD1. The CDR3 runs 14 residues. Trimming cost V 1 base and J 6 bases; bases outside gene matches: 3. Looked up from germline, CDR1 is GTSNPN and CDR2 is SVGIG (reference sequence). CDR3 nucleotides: TGTGCCTGGAGTGGAGGACAGGGGGTCAATGAGCAGTTCTTC. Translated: CAWSGGQGVNEQFF. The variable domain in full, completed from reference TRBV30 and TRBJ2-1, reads SQTIHQWPATLVQPVGSPLSLECTVEGTSNPNLYWYRQAAGRGLQLLFYSVGIGQISSEVPQNLSASRPQDRQFILSSKKLLLSDSGFYLCAWSGGQGVNEQFFGPGTRLTVL.

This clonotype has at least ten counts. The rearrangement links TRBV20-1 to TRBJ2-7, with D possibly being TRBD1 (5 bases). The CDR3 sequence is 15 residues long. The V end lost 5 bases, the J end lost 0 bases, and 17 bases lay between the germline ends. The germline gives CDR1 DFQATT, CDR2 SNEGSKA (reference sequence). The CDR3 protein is CSAHSTESRSYEQYF. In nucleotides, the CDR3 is TGCAGTGCTCACTCGACAGAGTCCCGCTCCTACGAGCAGTACTTC.

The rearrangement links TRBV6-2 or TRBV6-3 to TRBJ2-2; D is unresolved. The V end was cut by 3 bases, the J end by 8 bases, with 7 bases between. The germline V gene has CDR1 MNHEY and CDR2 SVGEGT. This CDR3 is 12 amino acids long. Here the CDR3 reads CASSYPMGELFF. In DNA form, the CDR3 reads TGTGCCAGCAGTTATCCAATGGGGGAGCTGTTTTTT.

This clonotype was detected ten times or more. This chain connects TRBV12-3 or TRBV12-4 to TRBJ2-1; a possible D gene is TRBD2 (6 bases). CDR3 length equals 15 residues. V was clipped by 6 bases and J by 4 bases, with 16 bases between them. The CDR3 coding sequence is TGTGCCAGCAGACCGTCCCGGGACTTGTACAATGAGCAGTTCTTC. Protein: CASRPSRDLYNEQFF.

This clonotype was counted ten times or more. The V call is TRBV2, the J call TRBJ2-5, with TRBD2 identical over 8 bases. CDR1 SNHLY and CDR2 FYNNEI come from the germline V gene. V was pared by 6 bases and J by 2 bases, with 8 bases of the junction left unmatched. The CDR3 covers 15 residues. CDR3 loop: CASSPRGGGQETQYF. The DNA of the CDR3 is TGTGCCAGCAGCCCTCGGGGGGGGGGGCAAGAGACCCAGTACTTC.

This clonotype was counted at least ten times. Written as DNA, the CDR3 is TGTGCCAGCAGTGGGGTTGAGGCAGCCGTGACCTACGAGCAGTACTTC. It encodes CASSGVEAAVTYEQYF. This chain uses TRBV2 with TRBJ2-7; D ambiguous. CDR3 length equals 16 residues. The germline V and J ends were trimmed by 4 bases and 2 bases, with 18 bases remaining between them. CDR1 and CDR2 (germline): SNHLY, FYNNEI.

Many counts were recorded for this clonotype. The CDR3 is CASSLFNYEQYF. CDR3 DNA sequence: TGTGCCAGCAGTTTATTCAACTACGAGCAGTACTTC. The rearrangement joins TRBV28 to TRBJ2-7; no definite D call. The CDR3 runs 12 residues. Trimming pared 1 base from V and 3 bases from J, leaving 4 bases between. CDR1 is MDHEN and CDR2 is SYDVKM in the germline V gene.

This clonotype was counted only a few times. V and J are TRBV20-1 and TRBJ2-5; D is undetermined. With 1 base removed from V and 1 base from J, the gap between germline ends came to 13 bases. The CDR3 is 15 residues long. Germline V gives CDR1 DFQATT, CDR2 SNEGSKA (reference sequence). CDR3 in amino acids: CSARVAGRSQETQYF. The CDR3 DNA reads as TGCAGTGCTAGAGTGGCAGGCCGAAGCCAAGAGACCCAGTACTTC.

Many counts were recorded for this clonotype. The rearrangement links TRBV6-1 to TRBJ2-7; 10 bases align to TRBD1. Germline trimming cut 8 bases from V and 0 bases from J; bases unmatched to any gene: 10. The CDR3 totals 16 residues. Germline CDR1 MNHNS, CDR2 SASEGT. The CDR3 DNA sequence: TGTGCCAGCGGTAGACAGGGGGCCCCCGGCTCCTACGAGCAGTACTTC. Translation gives CASGRQGAPGSYEQYF.

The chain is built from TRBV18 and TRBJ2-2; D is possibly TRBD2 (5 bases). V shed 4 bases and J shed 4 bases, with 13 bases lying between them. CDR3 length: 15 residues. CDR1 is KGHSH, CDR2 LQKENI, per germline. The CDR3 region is CASSQEAWSTGELFF. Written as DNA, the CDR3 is TGTGCCAGCTCACAGGAGGCCTGGAGCACCGGGGAGCTGTTTTTT.

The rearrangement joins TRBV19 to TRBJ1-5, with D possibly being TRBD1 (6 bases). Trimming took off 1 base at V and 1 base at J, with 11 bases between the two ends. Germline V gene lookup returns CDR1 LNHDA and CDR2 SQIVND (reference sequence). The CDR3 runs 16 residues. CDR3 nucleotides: TGTGCCAGTAGTATAGTCGGGGGCCACAGCAATCAGCCCCAGCATTTT. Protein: CASSIVGGHSNQPQHF.

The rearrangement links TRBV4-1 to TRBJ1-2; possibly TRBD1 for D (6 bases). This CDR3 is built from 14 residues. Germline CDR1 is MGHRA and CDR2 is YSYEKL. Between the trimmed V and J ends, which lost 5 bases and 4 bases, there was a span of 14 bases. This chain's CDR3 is CASSSGAELYGYTF. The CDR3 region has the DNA TGCGCCAGCAGCTCGGGGGCAGAGCTCTATGGCTACACCTTC.

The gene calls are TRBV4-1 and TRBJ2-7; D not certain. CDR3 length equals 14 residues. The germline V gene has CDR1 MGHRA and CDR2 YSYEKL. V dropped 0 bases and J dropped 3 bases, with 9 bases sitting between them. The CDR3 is CASSQDNFRYEQYF. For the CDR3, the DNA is TGCGCCAGCAGCCAAGATAATTTCCGCTACGAGCAGTACTTC.

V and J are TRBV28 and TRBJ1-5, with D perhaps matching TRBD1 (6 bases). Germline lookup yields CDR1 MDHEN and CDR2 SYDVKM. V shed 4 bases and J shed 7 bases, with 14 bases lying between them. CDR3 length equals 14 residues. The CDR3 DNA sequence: TGTGCCAGCAGTTCACAGGGAGTTGAACAGCCCCAGCATTTT. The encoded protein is CASSSQGVEQPQHF.